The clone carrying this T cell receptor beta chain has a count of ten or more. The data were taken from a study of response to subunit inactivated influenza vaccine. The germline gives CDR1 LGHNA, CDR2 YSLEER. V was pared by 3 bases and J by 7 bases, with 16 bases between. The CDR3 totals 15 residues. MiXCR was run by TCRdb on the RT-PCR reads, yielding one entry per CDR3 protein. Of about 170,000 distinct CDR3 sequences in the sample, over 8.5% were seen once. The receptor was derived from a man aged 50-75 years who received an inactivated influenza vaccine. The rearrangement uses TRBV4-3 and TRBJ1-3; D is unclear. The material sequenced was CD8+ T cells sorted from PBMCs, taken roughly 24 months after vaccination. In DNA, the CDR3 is TGCGCCAGCAGCCAGGGCTACGGACGACCCAACACCATATATTTT. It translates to CASSQGYGRPNTIYF.